This T cell receptor (beta chain) was sequenced during a study of blood T cell repertoires in COVID-19. About the study: From the United States, Italy and Spain came samples of acute and convalescent COVID-19. The cDNA or gDNA used as material had been derived from T cells, B-cell-depleted T cells, or PBMCs.

Authors' analysis steps: Amplification with reference gene primers provided the estimates of nucleated cell counts. The protocol was immunoSEQ multiplex PCR, while the TCRdb copy is restricted to in-frame clones and leaves out a portion. V, J and clone size are those of that table, while D and trimming were read from the DNA. The data hold some 350,000 clones, with 70% to 90% observed a single time. Germline-derived CDR1 and CDR2 are LGHDT and YNNKEL (reference sequence). Trimming removed 0 bases at V and 6 bases at J, with 9 bases between. The CDR3 has 14 amino acids. The receptor was isolated from a woman in her twenties or thirties with COVID-19, enrolled during active disease. The chain is built from TRBV3-1 (or the pseudogene TRBV3-2) and TRBJ1-5; D perhaps matches TRBD1 (6 bases). The sample consisted of peripheral blood. CDR3 amino acids: CASSQEMGAQPQHF. The CDR3 DNA is TGTGCCAGCAGCCAAGAAATGGGGGCTCAGCCCCAGCATTTT.